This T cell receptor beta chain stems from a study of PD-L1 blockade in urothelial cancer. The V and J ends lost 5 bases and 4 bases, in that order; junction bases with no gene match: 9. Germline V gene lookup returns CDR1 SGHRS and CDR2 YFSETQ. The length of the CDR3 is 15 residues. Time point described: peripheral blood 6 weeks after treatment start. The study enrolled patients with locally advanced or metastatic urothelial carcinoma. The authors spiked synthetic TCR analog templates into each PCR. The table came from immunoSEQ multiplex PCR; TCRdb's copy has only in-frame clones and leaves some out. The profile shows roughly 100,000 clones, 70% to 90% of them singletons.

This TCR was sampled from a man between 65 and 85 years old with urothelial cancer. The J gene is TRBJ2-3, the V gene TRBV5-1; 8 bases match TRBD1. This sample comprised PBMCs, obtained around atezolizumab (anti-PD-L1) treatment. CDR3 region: CASRTNNRGADTQYF. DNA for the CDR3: TGCGCCAGCAGAACAAACAACAGGGGGGCAGATACGCAGTATTTT.